Listed here is a single T cell receptor (beta chain). These data originate in a study of glioma-infiltrating T cells after dendritic cell vaccination. The CDR3 extends over 13 amino acids. Germline assignment: CDR1 GTSNPN and CDR2 SVGIG (reference sequence). The V end lost 5 bases, the J end lost 3 bases, and 13 bases lay between the germline ends. Input was approximately 2.2 ug genomic DNA, or all available if less. Primers: 60 V beta forward and 13 J beta reverse. TCRdb's copy holds only in-frame clones and misses some; the assay was immunoSEQ multiplex PCR. The data hold fewer than 75,000 clones, with around 81% observed a single time.

The chain carries TRBV30 and TRBJ1-2; a possible D gene is TRBD1 (6 bases). Sequencing used blood, obtained before dendritic cell vaccination. This sequence originates from a human donor with glioblastoma. DNA for the CDR3: TGTGCCTGGTCATCCAAGGGGGACTATGGCTACACCTTC. Protein sequence: CAWSSKGDYGYTF.